The clone carrying this T cell receptor (beta chain) was detected only once. Splitting of CD4+ cells produced CD45RA+ naive and CD45RA-negative memory subsets. The data were produced by immunoSEQ multiplex PCR, yet TCRdb's version contains in-frame clones alone and is incomplete. The data hold about 1.5 million clones, with 95% to 99% observed a single time. The V gene's germline CDR1 is WNHNN and CDR2 SYGVQD (reference sequence). The CDR3 spans 16 residues. Trimming removed 6 bases from V and 4 bases from J, with 21 bases in between. This specimen comes from a study of shared clonotypes between healthy human individuals.

This chain links TRBV10-1 with TRBJ2-5; either TRBD1 or TRBD2 may fit D (5 bases each). The material sequenced was naive CD4+ T cells sorted from blood. Sample subset: CD45RA+ positively selected. The origin of this receptor is a man aged 25-40 years in good health. The CDR3 coding sequence is TGCGCCAGCAGCCCGAACCCGGGGCCCAGTGTAGAGACCCAGTACTTC. Amino acid sequence: CASSPNPGPSVETQYF.